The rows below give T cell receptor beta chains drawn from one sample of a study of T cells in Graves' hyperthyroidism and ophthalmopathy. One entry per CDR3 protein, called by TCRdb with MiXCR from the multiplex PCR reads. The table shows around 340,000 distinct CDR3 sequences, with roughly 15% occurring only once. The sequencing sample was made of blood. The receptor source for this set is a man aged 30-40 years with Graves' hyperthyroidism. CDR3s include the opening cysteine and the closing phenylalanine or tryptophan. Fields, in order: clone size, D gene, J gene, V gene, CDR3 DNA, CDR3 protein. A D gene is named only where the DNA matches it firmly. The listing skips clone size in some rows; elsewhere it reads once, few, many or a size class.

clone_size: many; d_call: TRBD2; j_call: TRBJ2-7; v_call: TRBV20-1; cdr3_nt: TGCAGTGCGGGGGATAGCGGGAGGTACGAGCAGTACTTC; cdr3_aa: CSAGDSGRYEQYF
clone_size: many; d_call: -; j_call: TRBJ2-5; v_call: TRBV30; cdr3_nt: TGTGCCTGGAGTCTGTCAGTGGCTGAGACCCAGTACTTC; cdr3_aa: CAWSLSVAETQYF
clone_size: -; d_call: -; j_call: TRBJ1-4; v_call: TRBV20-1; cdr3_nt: TGCAGTGCTAGAGGTCACGGTACCCGGAGTGAAAAACTGTTTTTT; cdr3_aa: CSARGHGTRSEKLFF
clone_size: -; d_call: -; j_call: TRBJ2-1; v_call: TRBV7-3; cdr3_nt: TGTGCCAGCAGCTTGAAACAGGGCTCCTACAATGAGCAGTTCTTC; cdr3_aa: CASSLKQGSYNEQFF
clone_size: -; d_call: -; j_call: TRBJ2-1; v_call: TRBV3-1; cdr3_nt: TGTGCCAGCAGCCAAGATATAGCCCCTATATCCTACAATGAGCAGTTCTTC; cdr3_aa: CASSQDIAPISYNEQFF
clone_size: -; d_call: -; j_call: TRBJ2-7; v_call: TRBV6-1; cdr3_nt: TGTGCCAGCAGGGCCCCGAGAGGGTTCAAGACCTACGAGCAGTACTTC; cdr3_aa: CASRAPRGFKTYEQYF
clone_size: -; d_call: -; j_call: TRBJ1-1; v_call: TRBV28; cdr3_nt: TGTGCCAGACACCCCCCGGGGCGAGAAATGAACACTGAAGCTTTCTTT; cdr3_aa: CARHPPGREMNTEAFF
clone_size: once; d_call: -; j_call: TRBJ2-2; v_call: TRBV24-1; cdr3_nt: TGTGCCACCAGTGATTTGGAGCAGGGAAGCACCGGGGAGCTGTTTTTT; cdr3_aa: CATSDLEQGSTGELFF
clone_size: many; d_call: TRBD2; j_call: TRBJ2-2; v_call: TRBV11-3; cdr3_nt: TGTGCCAGCAGCTTAGGCCTAGCGGGAGCCTCAGGGGAGCTGTTTTTT; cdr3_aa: CASSLGLAGASGELFF
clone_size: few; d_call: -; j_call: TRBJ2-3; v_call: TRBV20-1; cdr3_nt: TGCAGTGCTGAGGCGGGTCTAGCGCGCACAGATACGCAGTATTTT; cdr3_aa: CSAEAGLARTDTQYF
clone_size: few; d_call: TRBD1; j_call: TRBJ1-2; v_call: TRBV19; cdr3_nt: TGTGCCAGTAGTCCAGGGGGCGGCTACACCTTC; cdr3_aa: CASSPGGGYTF
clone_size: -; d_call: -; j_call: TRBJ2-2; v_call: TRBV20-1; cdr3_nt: TGCAGTGCTAGAGGAGCAAGGGACACCGGGGAGCTGTTTTTT; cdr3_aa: CSARGARDTGELFF
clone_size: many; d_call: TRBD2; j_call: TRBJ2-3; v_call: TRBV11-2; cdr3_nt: TGTGCCAGCAGCTCAGGGACTAGCGGCACAGATACGCAGTATTTT; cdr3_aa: CASSSGTSGTDTQYF
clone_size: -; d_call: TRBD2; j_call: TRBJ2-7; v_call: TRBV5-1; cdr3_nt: TGCGCCAGCAGCGCTAGGACTAGCGGATACGAGCAGTACTTC; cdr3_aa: CASSARTSGYEQYF
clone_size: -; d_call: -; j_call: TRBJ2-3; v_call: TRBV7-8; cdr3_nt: TGTGCCAGCAGCTTAGCCTCCACTAGCACAGATACGCAGTATTTT; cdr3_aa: CASSLASTSTDTQYF
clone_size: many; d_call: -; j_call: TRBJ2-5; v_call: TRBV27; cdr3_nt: TGTGCCAGCAGTTTGCGGCAGGGAGGTTGGGAGACCCAGTACTTC; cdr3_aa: CASSLRQGGWETQYF